This T cell receptor (beta chain) was sequenced for a study of blood T cells in healthy people across ages. Points from the study as a whole: Diversity estimated from one million T cells was considered an underestimate. Naive and antigen-experienced cells were not separated, limiting conclusive comparison.

Per germline, CDR1 DFQATT and CDR2 SNEGSKA (reference sequence). The CDR3 is 15 residues long. The V and J ends lost 2 bases and 0 bases respectively, with 11 bases between them. Together with a sample-barcoded 5' primer, a J-beta primer mix was included in a second PCR lasting about 6 to 11 cycles. There were at least 2.5 million CDR3-containing paired-end reads obtained from each sample. MiXCR, applied by TCRdb to the 5' RACE reads, yields one record per CDR3 protein. The table includes roughly 1.9 million distinct CDR3 sequences, roughly two fifths detected once. This clonotype was counted once. Its antigen is currently unknown. The donors, aged about 6 to 90, were healthy Caucasians from Russia.

The source is a human donor in good health. The sample consisted of blood. The V gene is TRBV20-1, the J gene TRBJ1-5; D might be TRBD1 (5 bases). CDR3 nucleotides: TGCAGTGCTAGAACAGGAGCGTATAGCAATCAGCCCCAGCATTTT. As protein: CSARTGAYSNQPQHF.